These 14 T cell receptor beta chains were all obtained from the same sample, sequenced in a study of T cell repertoires in cytomegalovirus infection. TCRdb independently ran MiXCR on the reads; one entry per CDR3 protein. The repertoire holds approximately 700,000 distinct CDR3 sequences, with 35% to 45% as singletons. Sequenced: PBMCs. These receptor sequences come from a human donor in good health (CMV status not recorded). Some clones in this sample may be carry-over from other donors' samples.

A few counts support this clonotype. J is TRBJ2-5 and V is TRBV7-6, with 12 bases aligning to TRBD2. CDR3 size: 19 residues. Trimming removed 2 bases from V and 2 bases from J; junction bases left unmatched: 12. Germline V gene data show CDR1 as SGHVS and CDR2 as FNYEAQ. CDR3 in amino acids: CASSLLQLAGGPEQETQYF. In DNA form, the CDR3 reads TGTGCCAGCAGCTTACTTCAGCTAGCGGGAGGGCCGGAACAAGAGACCCAGTACTTC.

This clonotype appeared many times. The chain uses TRBV12-3 or TRBV12-4 and TRBJ1-6; D gene unclear. V lost 8 bases to trimming and J lost 16 bases, with 18 bases between them. CDR3 length equals 12 residues. This CDR3 reads CASRREHPTLHF. The CDR3 DNA reads as TGTGCCAGCCGCCGGGAGCACCCGACTCTCCACTTT.

This clonotype came up a few times. This sequence joins TRBV27 and TRBJ2-5; 8 bases agree with TRBD2. V was clipped by 5 bases and J by 5 bases; unmatched bases: 7. CDR1 MNHEY and CDR2 SMNVEV come from the germline V gene (reference sequence). CDR3 length: 14 amino acids. The CDR3 region has the DNA TGTGCCAGCAGTCCCCCCGGGGGGGCTGAGACCCAGTACTTC. Residues: CASSPPGGAETQYF.

Only a few counts were recorded for this clonotype. This chain links TRBV7-2 with TRBJ2-7; D might be TRBD1 or TRBD2, each matching 5 bases. Germline assignment: CDR1 SGHTA and CDR2 FQGNSA. V was shortened by 3 bases and J by 2 bases, with 17 bases between the two germline ends. CDR3 length equals 16 residues. The CDR3 loop is CASSLNRGSLTYEQYF. The CDR3 region has the DNA TGTGCCAGCAGCTTGAATCGGGGCAGCCTGACCTACGAGCAGTACTTC.

V and J are TRBV20-1 and TRBJ1-2; TRBD1 agrees at 8 bases. The trim removed 0 bases at V and 4 bases at J, leaving 10 bases unmatched. Per germline, CDR1 DFQATT and CDR2 SNEGSKA (reference sequence). The CDR3 has 16 amino acids. CDR3 in amino acids: CSAREGASRGLYGYTF. CDR3 in DNA: TGCAGTGCTAGAGAGGGAGCGAGCAGGGGGCTCTATGGCTACACCTTC.

This clonotype has a handful of counts. The genes are TRBV7-6 and TRBJ2-3; D is unresolved. CDR1 SGHVS and CDR2 FNYEAQ come from the germline V gene. Deletions cut 1 base from V and 1 base from J, with 9 bases between. The CDR3 has 15 residues. CDR3 in DNA: TGTGCCAGCAGCTTAGTCACACTGGGCACAGATACGCAGTATTTT. Its protein is CASSLVTLGTDTQYF.

The chain is built from TRBV28 and TRBJ2-7; D is perhaps TRBD1 (5 bases). The CDR3 runs 14 residues. Germline V gene lookup returns CDR1 MDHEN and CDR2 SYDVKM. V gave up 4 bases and J gave up 2 bases, with 12 bases separating them. The DNA of the CDR3 is TGTGCCAGCAGTTCGGACACCAGCCCCTACGAGCAGTACTTC. It is translated as CASSSDTSPYEQYF.

The CDR3 region has the DNA TGTGCCATCAGTGAAATGGGACAGGGAAGAAACACCATATATTTT. Its protein product is CAISEMGQGRNTIYF. The chain couples TRBV10-3 to TRBJ1-3; 9 bases align to TRBD1. The CDR3 runs to 15 residues. In germline, CDR1 is ENHRY, CDR2 SYGVKD. Germline trimming cut 3 bases from V and 5 bases from J; bases unmatched to any gene: 5.

The table lists this clonotype with a few counts. This chain links TRBV20-1 with TRBJ2-7, with a weak D call TRBD1 (6 bases). The ends were cut back, 0 bases at V and 1 base at J, with 16 bases in the middle. The CDR3 loop spans 16 amino acids. The germline gives CDR1 DFQATT, CDR2 SNEGSKA (reference sequence). The CDR3 DNA reads TGCAGTGCTAGAGATATACAGGGTTTATCTTCCTACGAGCAGTACTTC. This encodes CSARDIQGLSSYEQYF.

The sample holds a few counts of this clonotype. The chain couples TRBV28 to TRBJ1-1; 9 bases map to TRBD1. The V gene's germline CDR1 is MDHEN and CDR2 SYDVKM. The CDR3 totals 15 residues. After removal of 4 bases from V and 6 bases from J, the junction contained 9 bases not matched to a gene. CDR3 residues: CASSSRGQGSAEAFF. For the CDR3, the DNA is TGTGCCAGCAGTTCCCGGGGACAGGGCTCGGCTGAAGCTTTCTTT.

V gene TRBV20-1 combines with J gene TRBJ2-1, with 8 positions matching TRBD2. The CDR3 is made up of 14 amino acids. V lost 0 bases to trimming and J lost 8 bases; unmatched junction nucleotides: 6. Germline loops: CDR1 DFQATT, CDR2 SNEGSKA (reference sequence). The CDR3 DNA follows: TGCAGTGCTAGAGAAATAGCGGGATGGTATGAGCAGTTCTTC. Translated, it gives CSAREIAGWYEQFF.

The J gene is TRBJ1-4, the V gene TRBV28; D gene ambiguous. Trimming took off 3 bases at V and 3 bases at J, with 14 bases between the two ends. The CDR3 has 16 amino acids. The germline gives CDR1 MDHEN, CDR2 SYDVKM. CDR3 loop: CASSFPTSGSNEKLFF. CDR3 coding DNA: TGTGCCAGCAGTTTCCCGACGTCGGGTTCTAATGAAAAACTGTTTTTT.

The CDR3, as DNA: TGTGCCAGCAGCTTAGCAATGCCCTCACGGAGCGGGATTCTGACAGATACGCAGTATTTT. It is translated as CASSLAMPSRSGILTDTQYF. The chain carries TRBV7-4 and TRBJ2-3, with 7 positions matching TRBD2. V dropped 0 bases and J dropped 3; count of bases not matched to a gene: 18. The CDR3 consists of 20 residues. The germline gives CDR1 SGHVT, CDR2 SQSDAQ.

V usage is TRBV3-1 and J usage is TRBJ1-2; unclear D gene. V gave up 0 bases and J gave up 4 bases, with 6 bases separating them. CDR1 LGHDT and CDR2 YNNKEL come from the germline V gene (reference sequence). The CDR3 runs 13 residues. The CDR3 reads CASSQDLGYGYTF. CDR3 in DNA: TGTGCCAGCAGCCAAGACCTAGGCTATGGCTACACCTTC.